Listed here are 16 T cell receptor beta chains from one sample, sequenced in a study of T-cell reconstitution after alpha-beta-depleted transplantation in children (dated by TCRdb to 2016 to 2017). Libraries were made using PCR. The sample was run on an Illumina HiSeq 2500. Molecular barcoding was employed in the preparation of TCR libraries, with unique molecular identifiers being used to normalize TCRbeta repertoire quantification. TCRdb trimmed the raw reads at Q25, called clones with MiXCR and kept productive beta chains. Duplicate CDR3 protein sequences are folded into a single record with the most common DNA and genes. The sample contains some 490,000 distinct CDR3 sequences, roughly an eighth of them found a single time. Of the sample, over 5.5% is held by the ten largest clones. Sequencing used PBMCs from the stem cell graft donor, obtained from the stem cell graft. Receptors were obtained from a human donor who donated a stem cell graft to a child with combined immunodeficiency.

The gene calls are TRBV27 and TRBJ1-5; D is undetermined. This CDR3 is built from 14 residues. Germline V gene sequence: CDR1 MNHEY, CDR2 SMNVEV (reference sequence). With 1 base removed from V and 4 bases from J, the gap between germline ends came to 8 bases. The DNA for the CDR3 is TGTGCCAGCAGTTTATTTGCGGGGAATCAGCCCCAGCATTTT. It translates to CASSLFAGNQPQHF.

V usage is TRBV5-8 and J usage is TRBJ2-3; TRBD2 matches 7 bases. Germline loops: CDR1 SGHTS, CDR2 YDEGEE. The V and J ends lost 4 bases and 0 bases, in that order; junction bases with no gene match: 8. There are 16 residues in the CDR3. This CDR3 is CASSGGVAASTDTQYF. CDR3 sequence (DNA): TGTGCCAGCAGCGGGGGGGTAGCGGCTAGCACAGATACGCAGTATTTT.

In this sample, this clonotype turned up a few times. The chain combines TRBV12-3 or TRBV12-4 with TRBJ1-2, with 8 bases fitting TRBD1. CDR3 length equals 14 residues. J lost 4 bases, V lost 1 base, and 2 bases had no gene match. CDR3 protein: CASSLGQGAYGYTF. The CDR3 DNA follows: TGTGCCAGCAGTTTAGGTCAGGGGGCCTATGGCTACACCTTC.

This clonotype was seen many times. This chain connects TRBV5-1 to TRBJ1-1, with a tentative D call TRBD1 (5 bases). CDR3 length: 13 residues. In germline, CDR1 is SGHRS, CDR2 YFSETQ. V was shortened by 4 bases and J by 0 bases, with 7 bases between the two germline ends. The CDR3 reads CASSGQMNTEAFF. The CDR3 nucleotides read TGCGCCAGCAGCGGACAAATGAACACTGAAGCTTTCTTT.

Remarks on this clonotype: The CDR3 end shows no conserved phenylalanine or tryptophan, and so a read error is likely. This chain connects TRBV6-1 to TRBJ2-5, with TRBD2 identical over 7 bases. Germline V CDR1 and CDR2: MNHNS, SASEGT. Trimming at V came to 6 bases and at J to 3 bases, leaving 7 bases not matched to a gene. The CDR3 is 14 residues long. This CDR3 is CASRTGGRKETQYC. The CDR3 DNA is TGTGCCAGCAGGACGGGGGGACGGAAAGAGACCCAGTACTGC.

This chain joins TRBV6-2 or TRBV6-3 and TRBJ2-1; the match to TRBD2 covers 8 bases. CDR1 MNHEY and CDR2 SVGEGT come from the germline V gene. The CDR3 consists of 16 residues. The J segment lost 6 bases and the V segment lost 4 bases, leaving 11 bases of the junction unmatched. Here the CDR3 reads CASSSSSGRGGNEQFF. In DNA, the CDR3 is TGTGCCAGCAGTTCCTCGAGCGGGAGAGGGGGCAATGAGCAGTTCTTC.

The table lists this clonotype with many counts. The chain has TRBV5-1 and TRBJ2-1; possibly TRBD1 or TRBD2 for D (5 bases each). Germline CDR1 is SGHRS and CDR2 is YFSETQ. Trimming pared 0 bases from V and 4 bases from J, leaving 8 bases between. The CDR3 has 14 amino acids. The CDR3 DNA reads TGCGCCAGCAGCTTGGATGGGACGTACAATGAGCAGTTCTTC. Amino acid sequence: CASSLDGTYNEQFF.

This chain uses TRBV7-2 with TRBJ2-1; D remains unclear. Looked up from germline, CDR1 is SGHTA and CDR2 is FQGNSA. Trimming took off 5 bases at V and 0 bases at J, with 11 bases between the two ends. CDR3 length equals 15 residues. The DNA for the CDR3 is TGTGCCAGCAGCCCCGATGGAATCTCCTACAATGAGCAGTTCTTC. Translated: CASSPDGISYNEQFF.

The chain uses TRBV2 and TRBJ2-3, with D possibly matching TRBD1 (6 bases). The CDR3 is 13 residues long. Germline values: CDR1 SNHLY, CDR2 FYNNEI. With 5 bases removed from V and 8 bases from J, the gap between germline ends came to 14 bases. CDR3 sequence reads: CASSSEKGGTQYF. CDR3 DNA: TGTGCCAGCAGTAGTGAGAAAGGGGGTACGCAGTATTTT.

This clonotype was observed at least ten times. The gene calls are TRBV4-3 and TRBJ2-1, with D possibly matching TRBD2 (6 bases). Germline V gene sequence: CDR1 LGHNA, CDR2 YSLEER. Trimming stripped 0 bases from V and 4 bases from J, with 13 bases between. The CDR3 sequence is 16 residues long. The CDR3 DNA reads as TGCGCCAGCAGCCAAGAACCGGAGGGCCAATACAATGAGCAGTTCTTC. Amino acids: CASSQEPEGQYNEQFF.

The chain carries TRBV11-2 and TRBJ1-5; 7 bases match TRBD1. Germline V gene data show CDR1 as SGHAT and CDR2 as FQNNGV. Unmatched junction bases numbered 16, after V lost 5 bases and J lost 0 bases. This CDR3 spans 19 amino acids. This chain's CDR3 is CASSLRQGVLNYSNQPQHF. CDR3 sequence (DNA): TGTGCCAGCAGCCTCCGACAGGGCGTCCTAAATTATAGCAATCAGCCCCAGCATTTT.

The V and J genes are TRBV28 and TRBJ2-1; 11 bases match TRBD2. This CDR3 region has 18 residues. V lost 7 bases and J lost 8; bases outside the gene matches: 19. Germline lookup yields CDR1 MDHEN and CDR2 SYDVKM. The CDR3 DNA reads TGTGCCAGCACCAGTCGGGGAGTAGCGGGGGGGCTGATTGATGAGCAGTTCTTC. This gives the protein CASTSRGVAGGLIDEQFF.

This clonotype was seen repeatedly, ten times or more. The chain couples TRBV6-5 to TRBJ1-2; no firm D call. Germline loops: CDR1 MNHEY, CDR2 SVGAGI. The V end was cut by 0 bases, the J end by 3 bases, with 5 bases between. The CDR3 covers 13 residues. The CDR3 coding sequence is TGTGCCAGCAGTTACTCAGGGTACTATGGCTACACCTTC. It specifies CASSYSGYYGYTF.

This clonotype was observed many times. The chain couples TRBV2 to TRBJ2-1, with TRBD1 matching 7 bases. The CDR3 is 13 amino acids. Germline V gene data show CDR1 as SNHLY and CDR2 as FYNNEI. Trimming at V came to 4 bases and at J to 9 bases, leaving 6 bases not matched to a gene. CDR3 sequence reads: CASSGQGLSEQFF. The DNA for the CDR3 is TGTGCCAGCAGTGGACAGGGTTTGAGTGAGCAGTTCTTC.

The chain has TRBV12-3 or TRBV12-4 and TRBJ2-1, with TRBD1 matching 8 bases. The CDR3 is made up of 15 amino acids. V dropped 1 base and J dropped 2; count of bases not matched to a gene: 1. The CDR3 DNA reads TGTGCCAGCAGTTTAGTACAGGGGGCCTACAATGAGCAGTTCTTC. Residues: CASSLVQGAYNEQFF.

There are many counts of this clonotype. The chain combines TRBV10-3 with TRBJ2-2, with D perhaps TRBD2 (5 bases). The CDR3 is made up of 14 amino acids. The germline V gene encodes CDR1 ENHRY and CDR2 SYGVKD. V lost 10 bases and J lost 6, with 18 bases in between. CDR3 loop: CATRTPSAAGELFF. For the CDR3, the DNA is TGTGCCACACGGACTCCCTCGGCGGCCGGGGAGCTGTTTTTT.